These 32 T cell receptor beta chains share one sample of origin, sequenced in a study of OX40 agonist ivuxolimab in advanced cancers. TCRdb's copy holds only in-frame clones and misses some; the assay was immunoSEQ multiplex PCR. The sample records around 15,000 clones, 65% to 80% being singletons. The sequences come from CD4+ or CD8+ T cells sorted from blood, collected in a trial of the OX40 agonist ivuxolimab. The origin of the receptors is an adult with an advanced solid tumor such as melanoma, head and neck, liver or kidney cancer.

This clone was detected only once. The chain couples TRBV7-2 to TRBJ2-1, with 12 positions matching TRBD2. Germline V gene lookup returns CDR1 SGHTA and CDR2 FQGNSA. The CDR3 is 15 residues long. V was clipped by 4 bases and J by 6 bases; unmatched bases: 4. CDR3 DNA sequence: TGTGCCAGCAGCTGGGGACTAGCGGGCAGCAATGAGCAGTTCTTC. It translates to CASSWGLAGSNEQFF.

The rearrangement uses TRBV10-1 and TRBJ1-5, with 7 positions matching TRBD1. Germline CDR1 WNHNN, CDR2 SYGVQD (reference sequence). This CDR3 comprises 18 residues. Unmatched junction bases numbered 14, after V lost 1 base and J lost 5 bases. The CDR3 is CASSEFRGSRAQDQPQHF. CDR3 in DNA: TGCGCCAGCAGTGAGTTCAGGGGGAGCAGGGCCCAAGATCAGCCCCAGCATTTT.

This chain uses TRBV6-5 with TRBJ2-2; 8 bases align to TRBD1. V was clipped by 10 bases and J by 0 bases; unmatched bases: 4. CDR1 is MNHEY and CDR2 is SVGAGI in the germline V gene. CDR3 length equals 14 residues. The CDR3 bases are TGTGCCATCACAGGGGGAGCGAACACCGGGGAGCTGTTTTTT. The encoded protein is CAITGGANTGELFF.

This clone was seen once. The chain links TRBV7-9 to TRBJ2-7; 10 nucleotides match TRBD1. In germline, CDR1 is SEHNR, CDR2 FQNEAQ (reference sequence). V shed 5 bases, J shed 6 bases, and the junction held 4 bases outside the gene matches. The CDR3 extends over 13 amino acids. In DNA form, the CDR3 reads TGTGCCAGCAGCCCCGGGACAGGGGTCGAGCAGTACTTC. This encodes CASSPGTGVEQYF.

This sequence joins TRBV19 and TRBJ2-3, with unresolved D. Trimming took off 0 bases at V and 4 bases at J, with 5 bases between the two ends. The CDR3 covers 13 residues. From germline, CDR1 is LNHDA and CDR2 SQIVND (reference sequence). The CDR3 here is CASSIDPADTQYF. The CDR3, as DNA: TGTGCCAGTAGTATAGATCCAGCAGATACGCAGTATTTT.

This clone was counted between two and nine times. The chain carries TRBV6-5 and TRBJ2-1; D remains unclear. This CDR3 contains 14 residues. V lost 2 bases to trimming and J lost 6 bases, with 11 bases between them. Germline-derived CDR1 and CDR2 are MNHEY and SVGAGI. CDR3 protein: CASSYQAFINEQFF. The CDR3 bases are TGTGCCAGCAGTTACCAAGCTTTTATCAATGAGCAGTTCTTC.

This chain connects TRBV28 to TRBJ2-5; D is undetermined. Trimming cost V 1 base and J 2 bases, with 5 bases left between them. In germline, CDR1 is MDHEN, CDR2 SYDVKM. This CDR3 is 13 amino acids long. The DNA of the CDR3 is TGTGCCAGCAGTTTATCCAGGCAAGAGACCCAGTACTTC. Protein: CASSLSRQETQYF. Complete variable domain (other parts from reference TRBV28 and TRBJ2-5): DVKVTQSSRYLVKRTGEKVFLECVQDMDHENMFWYRQDPGLGLRLIYFSYDVKMKEKGDIPEGYSVSREKKERFSLILESASTNQTSMYLCASSLSRQETQYFGPGTRLLVL.

The V and J genes are TRBV30 and TRBJ2-7; D gene uncertain. Germline V gene sequence: CDR1 GTSNPN, CDR2 SVGIG (reference sequence). V was pared by 0 bases and J by 4 bases, with 10 bases between. This CDR3 contains 13 residues. The CDR3 nucleotides are TGTGCCTGGAGTGTAGATATAGTGTACGAGCAGTACTTC. Residues: CAWSVDIVYEQYF.

The chain carries TRBV7-2 and TRBJ2-2; D is perhaps TRBD1 (6 bases). The V end lost 2 bases, the J end lost 0 bases, and 13 bases lay between the germline ends. CDR3 length equals 17 residues. The germline V gene encodes CDR1 SGHTA and CDR2 FQGNSA. DNA of the CDR3: TGTGCCAGCAGCTTACGGAGCAGGGGTGCGAACACCGGGGAGCTGTTTTTT. This codes for CASSLRSRGANTGELFF.

This clone ranks as medium-sized. The CDR3 is CASSSDGQDGNTIYF. Here the CDR3 DNA reads TGCGCCAGCAGCTCAGACGGACAGGACGGAAACACCATATATTTT. The V and J genes are TRBV5-1 and TRBJ1-3; 7 bases are shared with TRBD1. Trimming took 3 bases from V and 4 from J; bases not matched to a gene: 7. Germline CDR1 reads SGHRS; CDR2 reads YFSETQ. This CDR3 has 15 amino acids. Looking up the rest from reference TRBV5-1 and TRBJ1-3 gives the full variable domain: KAGVTQTPRYLIKTRGQQVTLSCSPISGHRSVSWYQQTPGQGLQFLFEYFSETQRNKGNFPGRFSGRQFSNSRSEMNVSTLELGDSALYLCASSSDGQDGNTIYFGEGSWLTVV.

In the case of this clone: At one of its ends the junction is not consistent with the germline gene, which may arise from a read error. V gene TRBV27 combines with J gene TRBJ1-6; weak D call: TRBD1 (5 bases). Germline lookup yields CDR1 MNHEY and CDR2 SMNVEV (reference sequence). The CDR3 is 15 residues long. The chain's CDR3 is CATSGGDPYNSPLHF. The CDR3 DNA reads TGTGCCACCAGTGGAGGGGATCCCTATAATTCACCCCTCCACTTT.

The chain carries TRBV6-1 and TRBJ1-1; unclear D gene. The CDR3 extends over 13 amino acids. From germline, CDR1 is MNHNS and CDR2 SASEGT. V dropped 7 bases and J dropped 3 bases, with 12 bases sitting between them. The CDR3 protein is CASNYDGYTEAFF. The CDR3, as DNA: TGTGCCAGCAACTATGACGGATACACTGAAGCTTTCTTT.

The V and J genes are TRBV21-1 and TRBJ1-6. TRBV21-1 is recorded as a pseudogene. The CDR3 totals 19 residues. This CDR3 reads CASSKVSGRRLPGNSPLHF. For the CDR3, the DNA is TGTGCCAGCAGCAAAGTCTCGGGCAGGCGCCTGCCGGGGAATTCACCCCTCCACTTT.

This chain uses TRBV7-3 with TRBJ2-1; TRBD2 aligns across 12 bases. V was clipped by 5 bases and J by 10 bases; unmatched bases: 15. This CDR3 has 17 residues. In germline, CDR1 is SGHTA, CDR2 FQGTGA. CDR3 sequence (DNA): TGTGCCAGCAGCGCCACCGGGACTAGCGGGTCCTTAGGGGAGCAGTTCTTC. This codes for CASSATGTSGSLGEQFF.

The chain combines TRBV27 with TRBJ1-2, with 11 bases identical to TRBD1. CDR1 and CDR2 from the germline V gene are MNHEY and SMNVEV (reference sequence). The CDR3 extends over 15 amino acids. Trimming cost V 1 base and J 6 bases; bases outside gene matches: 4. Here the CDR3 reads CASSLLGQGAHGYTF. The CDR3, as DNA: TGTGCCAGCAGTTTATTAGGACAGGGGGCGCATGGCTACACCTTC.

This chain joins TRBV7-9 and TRBJ2-5; D is possibly TRBD2 (6 bases). CDR1 and CDR2 from the germline V gene are SEHNR and FQNEAQ (reference sequence). V gave up 8 bases and J gave up 1 base, with 23 bases separating them. The CDR3 spans 17 residues. CDR3 in amino acids: CASAFGLSAGPQETQYF. The CDR3 nucleotides are TGTGCCAGCGCTTTCGGCTTGTCTGCGGGGCCCCAAGAGACCCAGTACTTC.

This clone was seen once. The chain uses TRBV6-1 and TRBJ1-3, with 8 bases lining up with TRBD1. This CDR3 has 19 amino acids. Germline trimming cut 1 base from V and 7 bases from J; bases unmatched to any gene: 18. The germline gives CDR1 MNHNS, CDR2 SASEGT. Here the CDR3 reads CASSEVQASTGGDTNTIYF. The CDR3 bases are TGTGCCAGCAGTGAAGTACAGGCCTCTACAGGGGGGGATACGAACACCATATATTTT.

V gene TRBV27 combines with J gene TRBJ2-7; D not certain. This CDR3 comprises 12 residues. CDR1 and CDR2 (germline): MNHEY, SMNVEV (reference sequence). V dropped 6 bases and J dropped 6 bases, with 12 bases sitting between them. The CDR3 is CASSAVGREQYF. DNA of the CDR3: TGTGCCAGCAGCGCGGTAGGTCGCGAGCAGTACTTC.

The chain is built from TRBV7-8 and TRBJ2-7; D unresolved. The length of the CDR3 is 11 residues. The germline gives CDR1 SGHVS, CDR2 FQNEAQ. V lost 1 base, J lost 4 bases, and 2 bases lay in between. The CDR3 sequence: CASSLVYEQYF. The CDR3 nucleotides read TGTGCCAGCAGCTTAGTATACGAGCAGTACTTC. The full variable domain, in which reference TRBV7-8 and TRBJ2-7 provide the parts outside the CDR3, is GAGVSQSPRYKVAKRGQDVALRCDPISGHVSLFWYQQALGQGPEFLTYFQNEAQLDKSGLPSDRFFAERPEGSVSTLKIQRTQQEDSAVYLCASSLVYEQYFGPGTRLTVT.

About this clone itself: A far larger clone lies a single base away; this is likely a read error. This rearrangement joins TRBV4-2 to TRBJ1-2; 7 bases are a match to TRBD1. CDR1 and CDR2 (germline): LGHNA, YNFKEQ. The CDR3 totals 15 residues. Unmatched junction bases numbered 7, after V lost 0 bases and J lost 6 bases. CDR3 protein: CASSQEFGRGDGYTF. The CDR3 bases are TGTGCCAGCAGCCAAGAATTCGGCAGGGGGGATGGCTACACCTTC.

The rearrangement uses TRBV28 and TRBJ1-1, with a possible D match to TRBD1 (5 bases). The germline V gene has CDR1 MDHEN and CDR2 SYDVKM. V was shortened by 8 bases and J by 1 base, with 17 bases between the two germline ends. This CDR3 spans 15 amino acids. CDR3 region: CASLKGKGTNTEAFF. The CDR3 DNA sequence: TGTGCCAGCCTGAAAGGAAAGGGGACGAACACTGAAGCTTTCTTT. Filled out from reference TRBV28 and TRBJ1-1, the complete variable domain reads DVKVTQSSRYLVKRTGEKVFLECVQDMDHENMFWYRQDPGLGLRLIYFSYDVKMKEKGDIPEGYSVSREKKERFSLILESASTNQTSMYLCASLKGKGTNTEAFFGQGTRLTVV.

This chain uses TRBV4-1 with TRBJ2-2, with D unclear. The CDR3 runs 15 residues. Deletions cut 0 bases from V and 7 bases from J, with 12 bases between. Germline V gives CDR1 MGHRA, CDR2 YSYEKL. CDR3 loop: CASSQDFKGHGELFF. The CDR3 nucleotides are TGCGCCAGCAGCCAAGATTTCAAGGGTCACGGGGAGCTGTTTTTT.

The chain joins TRBV21-1 to TRBJ2-3; the table's D call, TRBD1, has no DNA check behind it. TRBV21-1 is annotated as a pseudogene. This CDR3 spans 15 amino acids. In nucleotides, the CDR3 is TGTGCCAGCAACAACCGGGACAGCAATACAGATACGCAGTATTTT. Residues: CASNNRDSNTDTQYF.

V gene TRBV7-9 combines with J gene TRBJ2-1; 11 bases fit TRBD2. CDR1 SEHNR and CDR2 FQNEAQ come from the germline V gene (reference sequence). V lost 4 bases and J lost 3; bases outside the gene matches: 14. The CDR3 totals 19 residues. CDR3 amino acids: CASSSTSGSKEGDYNEQFF. CDR3 coding DNA: TGTGCCAGCAGCTCTACTAGCGGGAGTAAGGAGGGGGACTACAATGAGCAGTTCTTC. The full variable domain, its missing parts supplied by reference TRBV7-9 and TRBJ2-1, is DTGVSQNPRHKITKRGQNVTFRCDPISEHNRLYWYRQTLGQGPEFLTYFQNEAQLEKSRLLSDRFSAERPKGSFSTLEIQRTEQGDSAMYLCASSSTSGSKEGDYNEQFFGPGTRLTVL.

This chain connects TRBV27 to TRBJ2-3; 10 bases align to TRBD1. This CDR3 comprises 15 residues. Germline-derived CDR1 and CDR2 are MNHEY and SMNVEV (reference sequence). With V trimmed by 0 bases and J by 5 bases, 2 bases remained unmatched. In nucleotides, the CDR3 is TGTGCCAGCAGTTTATCGACAGGGGGCATAGATACGCAGTATTTT. This gives the protein CASSLSTGGIDTQYF.

V and J are TRBV30 and TRBJ1-1, with 7 bases aligning to TRBD1. CDR1 and CDR2 (germline): GTSNPN, SVGIG (reference sequence). The CDR3 contains 15 residues. J was trimmed by 3 bases and V by 3 bases; bases with no gene match: 10. The CDR3 region has the DNA TGTGCCTGGAGGCTTCTTGGGCAGGGGGACACTGAAGCTTTCTTT. Translated: CAWRLLGQGDTEAFF.

This chain's CDR3 is CASSPGTGFYEQYF. The CDR3, as DNA: TGTGCCAGCAGTCCGGGAACCGGATTCTACGAGCAGTACTTC. The genes are TRBV27 and TRBJ2-7; possible D gene TRBD2, 5 bases. Germline CDR1 is MNHEY and CDR2 is SMNVEV (reference sequence). Between the trimmed V and J ends, which lost 5 bases and 3 bases, there was a span of 14 bases. The CDR3 has 14 amino acids.

This chain uses TRBV4-2 with TRBJ2-7, with 8 bases fitting TRBD2. Per germline, CDR1 LGHNA and CDR2 YNFKEQ. The CDR3 totals 19 residues. Trimming at V came to 4 bases and at J to 0 bases, leaving 17 bases not matched to a gene. CDR3: CASSRPNRSGGLSSYEQYF. The CDR3 region has the DNA TGTGCCAGCAGCCGGCCAAACAGGAGCGGGGGTCTTAGCTCCTACGAGCAGTACTTC.

This CDR3 is CASSLVAGRVTAGELFF. CDR3 sequence (DNA): TGTGCCAGCAGCTTAGTGGCCGGGAGGGTAACGGCCGGGGAGCTGTTTTTT. This chain links TRBV7-6 with TRBJ2-2, with TRBD2 matching over 8 bases. Germline lookup yields CDR1 SGHVS and CDR2 FNYEAQ. The J segment lost 6 bases and the V segment lost 1 base, leaving 10 bases of the junction unmatched. The CDR3 is made up of 17 amino acids.

The chain uses TRBV5-4 and TRBJ2-1; TRBD2 aligns across 7 bases. V lost 4 bases, J lost 6 bases, and 1 base stayed unmatched. Germline V CDR1 and CDR2: SGHNT, YYREEE (reference sequence). The CDR3 contains 12 residues. The CDR3 region has the DNA TGTGCCAGCAGCGGACTAGTCAATGAGCAGTTCTTC. Its protein is CASSGLVNEQFF.

By proportion, this clone is medium-sized. The chain combines TRBV11-2 with TRBJ2-7; D might be TRBD1 (6 bases). V was trimmed by 1 base and J by 2 bases, leaving 12 bases between them. The CDR3 has 15 amino acids. Germline V gene lookup returns CDR1 SGHAT and CDR2 FQNNGV. CDR3 in DNA: TGTGCCAGCAGCTTAGGCCAGGGGTGGACCTACGAGCAGTACTTC. Translated: CASSLGQGWTYEQYF.

The chain has TRBV10-2 and TRBJ2-7; D gene uncertain. The CDR3 totals 13 residues. From germline, CDR1 is WSHSY and CDR2 SAAADI. V lost 7 bases and J 0 bases, leaving 10 bases between the germline ends. The CDR3 sequence: CASKTQPSYEQYF. The DNA for the CDR3 is TGCGCCAGCAAAACCCAACCCTCCTACGAGCAGTACTTC.